This entry lists 18 T cell receptor beta chains sequenced from one sample in a study of T cell responses to AZD1222 COVID-19 vaccine. This table comes from immunoSEQ multiplex PCR, and its TCRdb copy is limited to in-frame clones, with some not included. Of 140,000 to 150,000 clones detected, 80% to 95% appear once; the ten largest clones hold about 3.5%. Material: peripheral blood, obtained on day 0 of AZD1222 vaccination. Source of these receptors: an adult in good health.

The chain recombines TRBV9 with TRBJ1-1; D is uncertain. CDR1 is SGDLS, CDR2 YYNGEE, per germline. V lost 0 bases and J 4 bases, leaving 13 bases between the germline ends. The CDR3 is made up of 15 amino acids. Here the CDR3 reads CASSVGPGGITEAFF. DNA for the CDR3: TGTGCCAGCAGCGTAGGACCGGGAGGTATCACTGAAGCTTTCTTT.

This sequence joins TRBV19 and TRBJ2-1, with D hard to call. Germline V gene sequence: CDR1 LNHDA, CDR2 SQIVND (reference sequence). The CDR3 has 14 amino acids. Trimming took 7 bases from V and 3 from J, leaving 13 bases between them. The CDR3 region has the DNA TGTGCCAGTAAAGCCCCCTGGGGCTACAATGAGCAGTTCTTC. Protein: CASKAPWGYNEQFF.

V and J are TRBV10-1 and TRBJ1-6; D gene ambiguous. The CDR3 is 15 amino acids. Between the trimmed V and J ends, which lost 6 bases and 5 bases, there was a span of 14 bases. CDR1 is WNHNN and CDR2 is SYGVQD in the germline V gene (reference sequence). CDR3 loop: CASRDDKKDNSPLHF. In nucleotides, the CDR3 is TGCGCCAGCAGGGATGACAAAAAAGATAATTCACCCCTCCACTTT.

J is TRBJ1-4 and V is TRBV6-5, with unresolved D. Trimming took off 0 bases at V and 0 bases at J, with 5 bases between the two ends. Germline V lookup: CDR1 MNHEY, CDR2 SVGAGI. This CDR3 has 15 amino acids. CDR3 DNA sequence: TGTGCCAGCAGTTACTCCCTGGCAACTAATGAAAAACTGTTTTTT. Its translation is CASSYSLATNEKLFF.

This chain connects TRBV21-1 to TRBJ2-1; TRBD2 is the table's D call, not checked against the DNA. TRBV21-1 represents a pseudogene. The CDR3 totals 20 residues. The CDR3 spells CASSKGTGGLAGGSYNEQFF. DNA of the CDR3: TGTGCCAGCAGCAAAGGGACAGGGGGACTAGCGGGAGGCTCCTACAATGAGCAGTTCTTC.

J is TRBJ2-1 and V is TRBV5-4, with 8 bases identical to TRBD2. This CDR3 region has 15 residues. The germline CDR1 and CDR2 sequences are SGHNT and YYREEE (reference sequence). V lost 3 bases and J lost 2; bases outside the gene matches: 4. CDR3 residues: CASSSLAETYNEQFF. The CDR3 DNA sequence: TGTGCCAGCAGCTCACTAGCGGAAACCTACAATGAGCAGTTCTTC. Looking up the rest from reference TRBV5-4 and TRBJ2-1 gives the full variable domain: ETGVTQSPTHLIKTRGQQVTLRCSSQSGHNTVSWYQQALGQGPQFIFQYYREEENGRGNFPPRFSGLQFPNYSSELNVNALELDDSALYLCASSSLAETYNEQFFGPGTRLTVL.

The rearrangement uses TRBV6-7 and TRBJ1-6; D might be TRBD1 (6 bases). TRBV6-7 is recorded as an ORF, its role being uncertain. There are 15 residues in the CDR3. The germline V and J ends were trimmed by 2 bases and 6 bases, with 11 bases remaining between them. Here the CDR3 DNA reads TGTGCCAGCAGTTACGGGACACTTCTTAATTCACCCCTCCACTTT. Residues: CASSYGTLLNSPLHF.

The genes are TRBV5-6 and TRBJ2-1; D not resolved. Germline CDR1 and CDR2: SGHDT and YYEEEE. Trimming took 1 base from V and 5 from J, leaving 10 bases between them. The CDR3 is 14 residues long. The DNA of the CDR3 is TGTGCCAGCAGCTTGACCGGGTTCAACAATGAGCAGTTCTTC. It encodes CASSLTGFNNEQFF.

V and J are TRBV5-4 and TRBJ1-1; D might be TRBD1 (6 bases). This CDR3 is 13 amino acids long. The germline V and J ends were trimmed by 3 bases and 5 bases, with 11 bases remaining between them. Germline assignment: CDR1 SGHNT and CDR2 YYREEE (reference sequence). CDR3 nucleotides: TGTGCCAGCAGCTCCACAGGGTTGACTGAAGCTTTCTTT. This codes for CASSSTGLTEAFF.

The chain couples TRBV28 to TRBJ1-5; D is perhaps TRBD1 (5 bases). Trimming stripped 6 bases from V and 0 bases from J, with 12 bases between. The germline CDR1 and CDR2 sequences are MDHEN and SYDVKM. This CDR3 has 15 residues. The CDR3 DNA is TGTGCCAGCAGCCTACGGGGGTATAGCAATCAGCCCCAGCATTTT. It yields the protein CASSLRGYSNQPQHF.

This clone has just one count. This chain joins TRBV5-1 and TRBJ2-3; D call uncertain. CDR3 size: 16 residues. Trimming removed 2 bases at V and 2 bases at J, with 15 bases between. Germline CDR1 and CDR2: SGHRS and YFSETQ. In DNA, the CDR3 is TGCGCCAGCAGCTTCGTAGGCCTCAAGGCCACAGATACGCAGTATTTT. The encoded protein is CASSFVGLKATDTQYF.

V usage is TRBV4-1 and J usage is TRBJ2-7, with D possibly matching TRBD1 (5 bases). The V and J ends lost 0 bases and 3 bases respectively, with 12 bases between them. Germline assignment: CDR1 MGHRA and CDR2 YSYEKL. The CDR3 is 15 amino acids. CDR3 nucleotide sequence: TGCGCCAGCAGCCAAGATCTCAGGACAATCTACGAGCAGTACTTC. Its translation is CASSQDLRTIYEQYF.

V gene TRBV5-4 combines with J gene TRBJ2-5; maybe TRBD1 (6 bases). CDR1 is SGHNT and CDR2 is YYREEE in the germline V gene (reference sequence). This CDR3 region has 14 residues. The V end was cut by 2 bases, the J end by 5 bases, with 13 bases between. In nucleotides, the CDR3 is TGTGCCAGCAGCTTCTGGGGGCCAGGCGAGACCCAGTACTTC. It codes for CASSFWGPGETQYF.

The V and J genes are TRBV28 and TRBJ2-1; 9 bases fit TRBD2. The length of the CDR3 is 13 residues. The V segment lost 4 bases and the J segment 15 bases; nucleotides outside the gene matches: 10. Germline CDR1 and CDR2: MDHEN and SYDVKM. The CDR3 loop is CASSWSSGASGFF. CDR3 nucleotide sequence: TGTGCCAGCAGTTGGTCTAGCGGGGCGAGCGGGTTCTTC.

This sequence joins TRBV5-5 and TRBJ2-1; 10 bases match TRBD2. V gave up 6 bases and J gave up 6 bases; unmatched junction bases: 12. The germline gives CDR1 SGHKS, CDR2 YYEKEE (reference sequence). This CDR3 region has 16 residues. The CDR3 loop reads CASTRGWASGSNEQFF. For the CDR3, the DNA is TGTGCCAGCACCAGAGGCTGGGCTAGCGGGAGCAATGAGCAGTTCTTC.

The chain joins TRBV4-3 to TRBJ2-5; D is ambiguous. The ends were cut back, 0 bases at V and 0 bases at J, with 5 bases in the middle. CDR1 LGHNA and CDR2 YSLEER come from the germline V gene. The CDR3 length is 14 residues. This CDR3 reads CASSQDGNQETQYF. The DNA for the CDR3 is TGCGCCAGCAGCCAAGATGGGAACCAAGAGACCCAGTACTTC.

The chain employs TRBV5-1 and TRBJ2-2; 10 nucleotides agree with TRBD2. The germline gives CDR1 SGHRS, CDR2 YFSETQ. The ends lost 4 bases at V and 4 bases at J; junction bases unmatched: 10. The CDR3 is 17 amino acids. CDR3 DNA sequence: TGCGCCAGCAGCCCGGCTGGGGGACTAGCGAGCACCGGGGAGCTGTTTTTT. Translating gives CASSPAGGLASTGELFF.

This chain connects TRBV27 to TRBJ1-2; the D gene is possibly TRBD1 (5 bases). The CDR3 totals 12 residues. Germline V gives CDR1 MNHEY, CDR2 SMNVEV (reference sequence). V shed 6 bases and J shed 8 bases, with 13 bases lying between them. The CDR3 loop reads CASSPQGSGYTF. CDR3 sequence (DNA): TGTGCCAGCAGCCCCCAGGGAAGCGGCTACACCTTC.